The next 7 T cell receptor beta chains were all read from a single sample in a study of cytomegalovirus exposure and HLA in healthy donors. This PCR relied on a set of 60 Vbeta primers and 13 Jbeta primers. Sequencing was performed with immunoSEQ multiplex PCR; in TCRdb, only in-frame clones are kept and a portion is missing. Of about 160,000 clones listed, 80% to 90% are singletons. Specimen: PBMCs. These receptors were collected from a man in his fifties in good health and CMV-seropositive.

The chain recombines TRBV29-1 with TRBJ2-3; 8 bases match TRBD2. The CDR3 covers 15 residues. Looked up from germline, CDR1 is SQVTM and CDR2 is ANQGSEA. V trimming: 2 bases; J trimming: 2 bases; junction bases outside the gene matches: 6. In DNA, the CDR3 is TGCAGCGTTGAACGGGGACTAGAGTACACAGATACGCAGTATTTT. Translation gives CSVERGLEYTDTQYF.

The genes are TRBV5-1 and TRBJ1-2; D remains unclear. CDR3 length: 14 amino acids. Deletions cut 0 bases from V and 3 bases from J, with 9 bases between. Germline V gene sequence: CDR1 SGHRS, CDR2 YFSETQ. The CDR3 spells CASSLAGEYYGYTF. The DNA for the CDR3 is TGCGCCAGCAGCTTGGCCGGGGAGTACTATGGCTACACCTTC.

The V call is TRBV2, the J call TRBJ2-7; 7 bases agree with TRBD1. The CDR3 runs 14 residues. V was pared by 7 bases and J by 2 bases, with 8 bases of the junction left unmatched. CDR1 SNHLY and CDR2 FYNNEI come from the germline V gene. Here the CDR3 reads CASKPSGTAYEQYF. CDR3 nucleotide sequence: TGTGCCAGCAAACCCTCAGGGACAGCCTACGAGCAGTACTTC.

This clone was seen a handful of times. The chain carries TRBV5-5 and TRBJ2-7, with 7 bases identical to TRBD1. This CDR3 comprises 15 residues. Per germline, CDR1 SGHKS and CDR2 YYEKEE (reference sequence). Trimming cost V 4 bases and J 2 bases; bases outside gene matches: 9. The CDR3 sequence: CASSTSDRETYEQYF. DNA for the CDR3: TGTGCCAGCAGCACCTCTGACAGGGAAACCTACGAGCAGTACTTC. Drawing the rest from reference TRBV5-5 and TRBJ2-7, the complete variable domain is DAGVTQSPTHLIKTRGQQVTLRCSPISGHKSVSWYQQVLGQGPQFIFQYYEKEERGRGNFPDRFSARQFPNYSSELNVNALLLGDSALYLCASSTSDRETYEQYFGPGTRLTVT.

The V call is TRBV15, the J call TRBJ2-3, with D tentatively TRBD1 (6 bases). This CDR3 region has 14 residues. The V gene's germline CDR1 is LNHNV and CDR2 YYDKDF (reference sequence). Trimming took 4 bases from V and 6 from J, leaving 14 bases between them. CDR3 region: CATSTRTALDTQYF. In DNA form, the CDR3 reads TGTGCCACCAGCACTCGGACAGCCCTGGATACGCAGTATTTT.

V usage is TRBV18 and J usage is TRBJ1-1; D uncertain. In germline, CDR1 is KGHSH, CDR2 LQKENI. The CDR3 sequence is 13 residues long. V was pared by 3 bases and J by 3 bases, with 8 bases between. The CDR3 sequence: CASSPLRDTEAFF. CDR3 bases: TGTGCCAGCTCACCGCTGAGGGACACTGAAGCTTTCTTT.

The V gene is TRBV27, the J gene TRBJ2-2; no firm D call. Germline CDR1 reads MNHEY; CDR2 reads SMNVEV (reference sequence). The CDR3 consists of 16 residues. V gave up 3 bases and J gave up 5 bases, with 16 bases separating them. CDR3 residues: CASSFSGLEETGELFF. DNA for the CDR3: TGTGCCAGCAGTTTTTCCGGCCTAGAGGAGACCGGGGAGCTGTTTTTT.